One TCR beta chain is described in this entry. The method was immunoSEQ multiplex PCR; TCRdb's version includes in-frame clones alone and lacks a portion of them. The sample yields under 75,000 clones, approximately 89% seen once. The entry originates in a study of T cell changes during pregnancy in multiple sclerosis. Trimming took 4 bases from V and 4 from J; bases not matched to a gene: 2. There are 14 residues in the CDR3. The V gene's germline CDR1 is SGHVS and CDR2 FQNEAQ. The sequence came from a female donor in good health, enrolled as a control in a pregnancy study. The chain carries TRBV7-8 and TRBJ1-3; 9 bases line up with TRBD1. The sequenced sample was peripheral blood, obtained in the third trimester of pregnancy. Here the CDR3 reads CASSSGQGGNTIYF. Written as DNA, the CDR3 is TGTGCCAGCAGCTCGGGACAGGGAGGAAACACCATATATTTT.